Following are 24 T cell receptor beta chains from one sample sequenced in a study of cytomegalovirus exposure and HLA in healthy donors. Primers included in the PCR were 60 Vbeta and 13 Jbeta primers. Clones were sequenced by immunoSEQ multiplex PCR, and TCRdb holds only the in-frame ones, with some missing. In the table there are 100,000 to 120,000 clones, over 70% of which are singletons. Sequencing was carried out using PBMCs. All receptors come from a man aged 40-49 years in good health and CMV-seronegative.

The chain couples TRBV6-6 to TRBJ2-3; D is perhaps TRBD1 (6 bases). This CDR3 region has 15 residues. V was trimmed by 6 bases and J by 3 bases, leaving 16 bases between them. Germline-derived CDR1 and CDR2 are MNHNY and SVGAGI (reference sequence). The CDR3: CASRPTGTRTDTQYF. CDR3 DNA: TGTGCCAGCAGGCCTACCGGGACAAGGACAGATACGCAGTATTTT.

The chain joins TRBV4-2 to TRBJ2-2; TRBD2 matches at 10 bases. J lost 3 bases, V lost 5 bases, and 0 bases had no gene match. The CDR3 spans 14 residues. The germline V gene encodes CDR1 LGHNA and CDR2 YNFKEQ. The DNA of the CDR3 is TGTGCCAGCAGCAGCGGGGGGGACACCGGGGAGCTGTTTTTT. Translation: CASSSGGDTGELFF.

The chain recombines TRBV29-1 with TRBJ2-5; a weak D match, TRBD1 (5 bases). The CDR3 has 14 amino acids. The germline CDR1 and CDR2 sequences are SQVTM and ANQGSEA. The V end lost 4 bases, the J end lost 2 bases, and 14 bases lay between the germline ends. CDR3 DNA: TGCAGCGTTGTTCTGGACACCCCTCAAGAGACCCAGTACTTC. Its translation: CSVVLDTPQETQYF.

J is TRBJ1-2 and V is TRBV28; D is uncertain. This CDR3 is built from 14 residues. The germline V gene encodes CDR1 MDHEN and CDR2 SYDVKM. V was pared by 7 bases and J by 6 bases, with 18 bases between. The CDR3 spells CASTREFLQHGYTF. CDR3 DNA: TGTGCCAGCACCCGTGAGTTCCTACAGCATGGCTACACCTTC.

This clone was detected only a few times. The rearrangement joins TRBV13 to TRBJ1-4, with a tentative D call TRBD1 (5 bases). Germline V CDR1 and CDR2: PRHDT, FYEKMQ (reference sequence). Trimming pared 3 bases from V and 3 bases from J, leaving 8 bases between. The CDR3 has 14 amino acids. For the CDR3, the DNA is TGTGCCAGCAGCTTTAAGGGGTCTAATGAAAAACTGTTTTTT. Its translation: CASSFKGSNEKLFF.

The CDR3 DNA follows: TGTGCCAGCAGCTTAGAGAAGACAGGGGGCTCCTACGAGCAGTACTTC. It is translated as CASSLEKTGGSYEQYF. The chain couples TRBV11-3 to TRBJ2-7, with 9 bases lining up with TRBD1. V was clipped by 0 bases and J by 0 bases; unmatched bases: 3. The CDR3 is 16 residues long. CDR1 is SGHNT, CDR2 YENEEA, per germline.

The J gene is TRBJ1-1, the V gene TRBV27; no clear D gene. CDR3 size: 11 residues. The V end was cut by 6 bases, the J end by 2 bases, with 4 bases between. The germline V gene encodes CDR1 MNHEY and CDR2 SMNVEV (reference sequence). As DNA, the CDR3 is TGTGCCAGCAGAGCTAACACTGAAGCTTTCTTT. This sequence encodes CASRANTEAFF.

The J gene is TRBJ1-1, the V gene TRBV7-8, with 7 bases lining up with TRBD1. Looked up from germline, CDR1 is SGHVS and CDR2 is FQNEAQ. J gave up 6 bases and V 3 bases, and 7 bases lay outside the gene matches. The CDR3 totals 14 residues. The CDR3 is CASSLDQGVAEAFF. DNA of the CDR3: TGTGCCAGCAGCTTGGATCAGGGGGTCGCTGAAGCTTTCTTT.

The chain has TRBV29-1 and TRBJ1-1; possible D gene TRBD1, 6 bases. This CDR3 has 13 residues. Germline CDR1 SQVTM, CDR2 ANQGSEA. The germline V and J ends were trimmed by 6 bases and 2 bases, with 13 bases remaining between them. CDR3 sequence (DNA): TGCAGCGTGGGGGAAGGGGGAAACACTGAAGCTTTCTTT. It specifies CSVGEGGNTEAFF.

The DNA of the CDR3 is TGTGCCTGGAGTGTACGTGGGGGGAAACAAGGCTACACCTTC. Amino acids: CAWSVRGGKQGYTF. The chain carries TRBV30 and TRBJ1-2; the D gene is possibly TRBD1 (5 bases). CDR3 length: 14 residues. Germline V gene data show CDR1 as GTSNPN and CDR2 as SVGIG (reference sequence). V dropped 0 bases and J dropped 8 bases, with 16 bases sitting between them.

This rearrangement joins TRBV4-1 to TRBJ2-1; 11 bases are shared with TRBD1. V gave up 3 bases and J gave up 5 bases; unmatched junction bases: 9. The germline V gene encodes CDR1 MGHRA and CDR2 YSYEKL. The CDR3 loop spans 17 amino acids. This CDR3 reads CASSHLRWDRGNNEQFF. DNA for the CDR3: TGCGCCAGCAGCCACCTCCGGTGGGACAGGGGGAACAATGAGCAGTTCTTC.

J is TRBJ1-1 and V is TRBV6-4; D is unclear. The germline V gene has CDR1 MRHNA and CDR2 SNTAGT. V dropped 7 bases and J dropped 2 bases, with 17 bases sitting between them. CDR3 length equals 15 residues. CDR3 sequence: CASTSHPGGNTEAFF. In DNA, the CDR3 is TGTGCCAGCACTAGCCACCCCGGCGGTAACACTGAAGCTTTCTTT.

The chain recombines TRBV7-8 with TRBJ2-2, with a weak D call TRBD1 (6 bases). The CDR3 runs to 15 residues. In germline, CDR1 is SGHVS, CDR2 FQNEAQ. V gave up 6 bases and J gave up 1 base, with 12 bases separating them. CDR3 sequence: CASRADRMNTGELFF. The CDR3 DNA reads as TGTGCCAGCAGGGCGGACAGAATGAACACCGGGGAGCTGTTTTTT.

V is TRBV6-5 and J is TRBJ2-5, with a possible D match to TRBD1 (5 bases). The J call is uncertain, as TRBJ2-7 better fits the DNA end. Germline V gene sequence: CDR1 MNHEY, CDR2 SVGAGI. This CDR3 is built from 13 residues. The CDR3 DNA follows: TGTGCCAGCAGTTACTGGCAGGGTGGCGAGCAGTACTTC. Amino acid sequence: CASSYWQGGEQYF.

The CDR3 here is CASSPELRDTGPLILYEQYF. CDR3 coding DNA: TGTGCCAGCTCACCTGAACTCCGGGACACGGGTCCGCTTATCCTCTACGAGCAGTACTTC. The rearrangement joins TRBV18 to TRBJ2-7, with D perhaps matching TRBD1 (6 bases). V gave up 3 bases and J gave up 3 bases, with 30 bases separating them. The CDR3 covers 20 residues. CDR1 is KGHSH and CDR2 is LQKENI in the germline V gene.

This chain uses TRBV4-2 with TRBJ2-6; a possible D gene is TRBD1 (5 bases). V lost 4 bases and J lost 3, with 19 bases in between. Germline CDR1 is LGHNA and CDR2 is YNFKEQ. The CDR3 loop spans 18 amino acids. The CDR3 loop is CASSRLSLGAGGANVLTF. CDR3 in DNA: TGTGCCAGCAGCCGATTGAGTTTAGGGGCCGGTGGGGCCAACGTCCTGACTTTC.

In nucleotides, the CDR3 is TGTGCCAGCAGCCCCCAACCGGGACAGGGTGGTTCCGCTAATGAAAAACTGTTTTTT. It is translated as CASSPQPGQGGSANEKLFF. This chain links TRBV7-9 with TRBJ1-4; 9 nucleotides align to TRBD1. Germline assignment: CDR1 SEHNR and CDR2 FQNEAQ (reference sequence). Trimming removed 5 bases from V and 3 bases from J; junction bases left unmatched: 16. The CDR3 runs 19 residues. Using reference TRBV7-9 and TRBJ1-4 for the parts outside the CDR3, the full variable domain is DTGVSQNPRHKITKRGQNVTFRCDPISEHNRLYWYRQTLGQGPEFLTYFQNEAQLEKSRLLSDRFSAERPKGSFSTLEIQRTEQGDSAMYLCASSPQPGQGGSANEKLFFGSGTQLSVL.

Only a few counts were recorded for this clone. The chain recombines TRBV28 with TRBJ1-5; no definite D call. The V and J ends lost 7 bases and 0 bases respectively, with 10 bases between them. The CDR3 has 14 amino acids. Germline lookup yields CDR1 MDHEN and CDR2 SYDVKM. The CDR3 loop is CASTEGNSNQPQHF. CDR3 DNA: TGTGCCAGCACCGAGGGTAATAGCAATCAGCCCCAGCATTTT.

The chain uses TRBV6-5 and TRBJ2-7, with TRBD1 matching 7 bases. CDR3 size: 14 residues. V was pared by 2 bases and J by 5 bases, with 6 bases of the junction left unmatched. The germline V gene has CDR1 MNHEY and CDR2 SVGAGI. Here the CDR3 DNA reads TGTGCCAGCAGTTACGACAGGGCAGGCAACGAGCAGTACTTC. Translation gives CASSYDRAGNEQYF.

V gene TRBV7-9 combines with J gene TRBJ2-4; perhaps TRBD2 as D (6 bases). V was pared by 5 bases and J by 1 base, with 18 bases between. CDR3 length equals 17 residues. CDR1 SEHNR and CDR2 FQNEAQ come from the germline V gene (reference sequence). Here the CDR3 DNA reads TGTGCCAGCAGCGCGATAGAGGCAGGGAGGGCCAAAAACATTCAGTACTTC. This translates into CASSAIEAGRAKNIQYF.

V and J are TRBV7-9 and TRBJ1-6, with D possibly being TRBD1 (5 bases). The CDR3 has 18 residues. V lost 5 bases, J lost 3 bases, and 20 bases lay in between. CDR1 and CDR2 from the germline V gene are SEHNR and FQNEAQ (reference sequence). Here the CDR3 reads CASSESLGGVNYNSPLHF. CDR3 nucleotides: TGTGCCAGCAGCGAAAGTCTGGGGGGGGTGAACTATAATTCACCCCTCCACTTT.

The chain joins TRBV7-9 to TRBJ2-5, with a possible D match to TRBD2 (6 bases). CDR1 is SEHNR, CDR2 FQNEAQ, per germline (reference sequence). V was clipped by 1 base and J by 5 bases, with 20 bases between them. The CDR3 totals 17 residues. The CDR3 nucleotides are TGTGCCAGCAGCTTAGGGGTCCAAGGACTAACCGTGGAGACCCAGTACTTC. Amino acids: CASSLGVQGLTVETQYF. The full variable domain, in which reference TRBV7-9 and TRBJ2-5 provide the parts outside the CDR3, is DTGVSQNPRHKITKRGQNVTFRCDPISEHNRLYWYRQTLGQGPEFLTYFQNEAQLEKSRLLSDRFSAERPKGSFSTLEIQRTEQGDSAMYLCASSLGVQGLTVETQYFGPGTRLLVL.

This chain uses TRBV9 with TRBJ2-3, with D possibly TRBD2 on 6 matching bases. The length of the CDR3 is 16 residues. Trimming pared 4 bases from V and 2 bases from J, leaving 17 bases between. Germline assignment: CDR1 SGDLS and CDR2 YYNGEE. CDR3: CASSSPPGVTTDTQYF. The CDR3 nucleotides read TGTGCCAGCAGCTCTCCACCGGGGGTCACCACAGATACGCAGTATTTT.

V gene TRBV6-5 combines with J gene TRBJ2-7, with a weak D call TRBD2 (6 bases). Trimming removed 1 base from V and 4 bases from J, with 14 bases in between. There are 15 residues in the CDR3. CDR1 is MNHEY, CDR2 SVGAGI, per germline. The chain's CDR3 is CASSYFGGLEYEQYF. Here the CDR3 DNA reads TGTGCCAGCAGTTACTTTGGGGGACTGGAATACGAGCAGTACTTC.